A selection of T cell receptor beta chains follows, all from one sample in a study of blood T cell repertoires in COVID-19. Clones were sequenced by immunoSEQ multiplex PCR, and TCRdb holds only the in-frame ones, with some missing. The sample records 65,000 to 80,000 clones, around nine tenths being singletons. The specimen sequenced was peripheral blood. Receptors originate from a human donor in a cohort sampled during active COVID-19. The CDR3 runs from the conserved cysteine through the conserved F or W. D genes are given only for firm matches. Size values are once, few and many counts, or a class for expanded clones, and some rows have none.

v_gene: TRBV11-2
d_gene: -
abundance: -
j_gene: TRBJ2-1
CDR3aa: CASSLAVEQFF
CDR3nt: TGTGCCAGCAGCTTAGCTGTTGAGCAGTTCTTC

v_gene: TRBV6-5
d_gene: TRBD1
abundance: -
j_gene: TRBJ2-7
CDR3aa: CASSYSGQDLYEQYF
CDR3nt: TGTGCCAGCAGTTACTCGGGACAGGATCTCTACGAGCAGTACTTC

v_gene: TRBV7-3
d_gene: -
abundance: once
j_gene: TRBJ2-5
CDR3aa: CASSLGGGAQTQYF
CDR3nt: TGTGCCAGCAGTTTAGGAGGGGGGGCCCAGACCCAGTACTTC

v_gene: TRBV7-7
d_gene: -
abundance: -
j_gene: TRBJ2-3
CDR3aa: CASSLAGAGDTQYF
CDR3nt: TGTGCCAGCAGCTTAGCGGGGGCGGGAGATACGCAGTATTTT

v_gene: TRBV7-2
d_gene: TRBD1
abundance: -
j_gene: TRBJ2-2
CDR3aa: CASSLATGVRHTGELFF
CDR3nt: TGTGCCAGCAGCTTAGCGACAGGGGTTCGTCACACCGGGGAGCTGTTTTTT

v_gene: TRBV5-1
d_gene: -
abundance: -
j_gene: TRBJ2-7
CDR3aa: CASSPSVVSYEQYF
CDR3nt: TGCGCCAGCAGCCCTTCAGTGGTCTCCTACGAGCAGTACTTC

v_gene: TRBV6-5
d_gene: TRBD1
abundance: -
j_gene: TRBJ1-6
CDR3aa: CASSTTGSSNSPLHF
CDR3nt: TGTGCCAGCAGTACGACAGGGTCTAGCAATTCACCCCTCCACTTT

v_gene: TRBV5-1
d_gene: -
abundance: -
j_gene: TRBJ2-1
CDR3aa: CASSFTRGNEQFF
CDR3nt: TGCGCCAGCAGCTTTACTAGGGGGAATGAGCAGTTCTTC

v_gene: TRBV5-1
d_gene: -
abundance: -
j_gene: TRBJ1-1
CDR3aa: CASSLEGSEAFF
CDR3nt: TGCGCCAGCAGCTTGGAGGGGTCGGAAGCTTTCTTT

v_gene: TRBV11-2
d_gene: -
abundance: -
j_gene: TRBJ2-5
CDR3aa: CASSNYQGLQETQYF
CDR3nt: TGTGCCAGCAGCAATTACCAGGGACTCCAAGAGACCCAGTACTTC